The 16 T cell receptor beta chains reported below all come from one sample, sequenced in a study of CXCR3-negative and CXCR3-positive naive CD8 T cells. Findings of the study overall: TRB CDR3s were more hydrophobic in CXCR3-positive than in CXCR3-negative naive cells.

Researchers prepared the TRB cDNA libraries using 5' RACE with UMI labels. TCRdb derives one entry per CDR3 protein from the 5' RACE reads, leaving out DNA. Across about 130,000 distinct CDR3 sequences, the top ten clones capture 0.41% of the sample. These receptors lack a known antigen. The material sequenced was naive CXCR3+ CD8+ T cells from blood. Subset meaning: CD45RO-CCR7+CD27+CD95- naive CD8+ T cells expressing CXCR3 (TNR3+). These receptors were taken from a human donor in good health. Some clones in this sample may be carry-over from other donors' samples.

The chain links TRBV13 to TRBJ1-4. The CDR3 contains 16 residues. CDR1 PRHDT and CDR2 FYEKMQ come from the germline V gene (reference sequence). CDR3 loop: CASSPYRVETNEKLFF. Supplemented by reference TRBV13 and TRBJ1-4, the full variable domain reads AAGVIQSPRHLIKEKRETATLKCYPIPRHDTVYWYQQGPGQDPQFLISFYEKMQSDKGSIPDRFSAQQFSDYHSELNMSSLELGDSALYFCASSPYRVETNEKLFFGSGTQLSVL.

CDR3 sequence reads: CASSLGLLGGAEQYF. The gene calls are TRBV13 and TRBJ2-7. The CDR3 runs 15 residues. Germline V gene lookup returns CDR1 PRHDT and CDR2 FYEKMQ (reference sequence).

The chain uses TRBV4-3 and TRBJ1-2. Per the germline V gene, CDR1 is LGHNA and CDR2 is YSLEER. The CDR3 consists of 14 residues. CDR3 sequence reads: CASSQDPGISGYTF.

The rearrangement links TRBV5-6 to TRBJ2-1; TCRdb reports TRBD2, a call that lacks DNA to check it against. The CDR3 length is 14 residues. Germline lookup yields CDR1 SGHDT and CDR2 YYEEEE. This CDR3 is CASSWGLAGNEQFF. The full variable domain, completed using reference TRBV5-6 and TRBJ2-1, is DAGVTQSPTHLIKTRGQQVTLRCSPKSGHDTVSWYQQALGQGPQFIFQYYEEEERQRGNFPDRFSGHQFPNYSSELNVNALLLGDSALYLCASSWGLAGNEQFFGPGTRLTVL.

The rearrangement links TRBV7-9 to TRBJ2-1; the D gene TCRdb calls, TRBD1, cannot be checked with no DNA. Germline V gives CDR1 SEHNR, CDR2 FQNEAQ (reference sequence). The CDR3 sequence is 16 residues long. CDR3 in amino acids: CASNDLDRDLESEQFF.

The rearrangement joins TRBV7-2 to TRBJ2-7; the D call from TCRdb, TRBD2, cannot be confirmed without DNA. The CDR3 covers 17 residues. Germline V gives CDR1 SGHTA, CDR2 FQGNSA. CDR3 sequence: CASSLSAGDYITYEQYF.

J is TRBJ1-2 and V is TRBV4-3. CDR3 length equals 13 residues. The germline CDR1 and CDR2 sequences are LGHNA and YSLEER. This chain's CDR3 is CASSQENSYGYTF.

The chain carries TRBV4-1 and TRBJ2-1. The CDR3 covers 16 residues. Per the germline V gene, CDR1 is MGHRA and CDR2 is YSYEKL. This chain's CDR3 is CASSQDSYSSYNEQFF.

The chain uses TRBV15 and TRBJ1-5; TCRdb picks TRBD1, but there is no DNA to check that call. Germline loops: CDR1 LNHNV, CDR2 YYDKDF (reference sequence). The CDR3 has 13 residues. This chain's CDR3 is CATSNRGNQPQHF.

The chain recombines TRBV9 with TRBJ2-3. CDR3 length: 13 amino acids. Germline V gene data show CDR1 as SGDLS and CDR2 as YYNGEE. CDR3 region: CASSVAPEDTQYF.

The V gene is TRBV14, the J gene TRBJ1-3; absent DNA, TCRdb's TRBD1 call cannot be checked. The CDR3 is made up of 14 amino acids. The germline V gene has CDR1 SGHDN and CDR2 FVKESK. The CDR3: CASSRTGGRNTIYF. The full variable domain, in which reference TRBV14 and TRBJ1-3 provide the parts outside the CDR3, is EAGVTQFPSHSVIEKGQTVTLRCDPISGHDNLYWYRRVMGKEIKFLLHFVKESKQDESGMPNNRFLAERTGGTYSTLKVQPAELEDSGVYFCASSRTGGRNTIYFGEGSWLTVV.

The chain uses TRBV20-1 and TRBJ2-2. This CDR3 region has 14 residues. Looked up from germline, CDR1 is DFQATT and CDR2 is SNEGSKA (reference sequence). The CDR3 region is CSARAYLGIGELFF.

The chain recombines TRBV7-9 with TRBJ2-5; no DNA is available, so the TRBD2 call from TCRdb remains unchecked. Germline V gives CDR1 SEHNR, CDR2 FQNEAQ (reference sequence). The CDR3 totals 15 residues. The CDR3 reads CASRGYGPQSETQYF.

V is TRBV7-9 and J is TRBJ2-1; the TCRdb D gene call, TRBD2, has no DNA to confirm it. This CDR3 has 16 residues. Per germline, CDR1 SEHNR and CDR2 FQNEAQ (reference sequence). The CDR3 loop reads CASSSIAGGFYNEQFF.

This rearrangement joins TRBV14 to TRBJ2-1; the TCRdb D gene call, TRBD1, has no DNA to confirm it. The CDR3 has 15 residues. Germline CDR1 and CDR2: SGHDN and FVKESK. CDR3 region: CASSQRTGAPNEQFF.

CDR3 sequence reads: CASSLAPGESADTQYF. V and J are TRBV5-1 and TRBJ2-3; without DNA, the TCRdb call of TRBD1 cannot be checked. The CDR3 spans 16 residues. Per the germline V gene, CDR1 is SGHRS and CDR2 is YFSETQ.